Each of the 17 T cell receptor beta chains below was sequenced from the same sample in a study of molecular identifiers for immune sequencing clone quantification. TCRdb processed the PCR reads anew with MiXCR; each CDR3 protein has one entry. The table has around 470,000 distinct CDR3 sequences, less than 30% seen once. The sample was naive CD8+ T cells from blood, with Jurkat cell RNA spiked in. The subset was: FACS-sorted CD8+CD4-CCR7+CD45RA+ naive T cells. The receptors here all came from a human donor in good health. Some libraries in this study had Jurkat cell RNA spiked in.

Comment on this clonotype: A read error is possible here, since a much larger clone lies one base away. This chain connects TRBV6-2 or TRBV6-3 to TRBJ2-2; the D is unclear. Deletions cut 5 bases from V and 0 bases from J, with 13 bases between. CDR3 length: 16 residues. The germline V gene encodes CDR1 MNHEY and CDR2 SVGEGT. Written as DNA, the CDR3 is TGTGCCAGCAGTCGCCCAGTAACCGCGAACACCGGGGAGCTGTTTTTT. This encodes CASSRPVTANTGELFF.

This clonotype was seen many times. The CDR3 region is CASRSEGNEKLFF. The CDR3 DNA sequence: TGCGCCAGCAGGAGTGAGGGGAATGAAAAACTGTTTTTT. The chain carries TRBV5-1 and TRBJ1-4; weak D call: TRBD1 (5 bases). V gave up 5 bases and J gave up 5 bases, with 10 bases separating them. Germline loops: CDR1 SGHRS, CDR2 YFSETQ. The CDR3 sequence is 13 residues long. The full variable domain, rest sourced from reference TRBV5-1 and TRBJ1-4, is KAGVTQTPRYLIKTRGQQVTLSCSPISGHRSVSWYQQTPGQGLQFLFEYFSETQRNKGNFPGRFSGRQFSNSRSEMNVSTLELGDSALYLCASRSEGNEKLFFGSGTQLSVL.

The J gene is TRBJ2-3, the V gene TRBV7-9, with 8 positions matching TRBD2. Germline CDR1 reads SEHNR; CDR2 reads FQNEAQ (reference sequence). V gave up 2 bases and J gave up 4 bases; unmatched junction bases: 8. The CDR3 runs 16 residues. The CDR3 coding sequence is TGTGCCAGCAGCTTATCGGCGGGAGGAGTTGCAGATACGCAGTATTTT. Translating gives CASSLSAGGVADTQYF.

The chain has TRBV21-1 and TRBJ2-6; the table's D call TRBD2 went unverified against the DNA. TRBV21-1 is marked as a pseudogene. CDR3 length: 17 residues. CDR3 coding DNA: TGTGCCAGCAGCAAAGGAGGAGGGAACTCTGGGGCCAACGTCCTGACTTTC. Residues: CASSKGGGNSGANVLTF.

This clonotype showed up many times. The CDR3 loop is CATSRVGDRDNQPQHF. CDR3 in DNA: TGTGCCACCAGCAGAGTTGGGGACCGGGATAATCAGCCCCAGCATTTT. The chain carries TRBV15 and TRBJ1-5, with D tentatively TRBD1 (5 bases). The germline V and J ends were trimmed by 1 base and 4 bases, with 14 bases remaining between them. This CDR3 is built from 16 residues. CDR1 is LNHNV, CDR2 YYDKDF, per germline (reference sequence).

In this sample, this clonotype turned up many times. The rearrangement joins TRBV5-6 to TRBJ1-1; perhaps TRBD1 as D (5 bases). This CDR3 has 14 amino acids. CDR1 and CDR2 (germline): SGHDT, YYEEEE. V dropped 2 bases and J dropped 3 bases, with 11 bases sitting between them. CDR3: CASSFRQIHTEAFF. CDR3 nucleotide sequence: TGTGCCAGCAGCTTTCGACAGATTCACACTGAAGCTTTCTTT. Full variable domain (outside the CDR3, taken from reference TRBV5-6 and TRBJ1-1): DAGVTQSPTHLIKTRGQQVTLRCSPKSGHDTVSWYQQALGQGPQFIFQYYEEEERQRGNFPDRFSGHQFPNYSSELNVNALLLGDSALYLCASSFRQIHTEAFFGQGTRLTVV.

The genes are TRBV7-6 and TRBJ2-2; 9 positions match TRBD2. The CDR3 has 15 amino acids. V was clipped by 1 base and J by 6 bases; unmatched bases: 3. In germline, CDR1 is SGHVS, CDR2 FNYEAQ. The DNA for the CDR3 is TGTGCCAGCAGCTTAGAACCTAGCGGGGCCGGGGAGCTGTTTTTT. It is translated as CASSLEPSGAGELFF.

This clonotype was seen once. Just one base apart from a much larger clone, this may be a read error. This CDR3 is missing its conserved last phenylalanine or tryptophan, likely due to a read error. This chain links TRBV6-1 with TRBJ1-2; 8 bases map to TRBD1. In germline, CDR1 is MNHNS, CDR2 SASEGT. This CDR3 is 15 amino acids long. Trimming took 2 bases from V and 3 from J; bases not matched to a gene: 5. The CDR3 nucleotides read TGTGCCAGCAGTGAATTGGTACAGGGGGACTATGGCTACACCTAC. Translating it yields CASSELVQGDYGYTY.

V usage is TRBV6-2 or TRBV6-3 and J usage is TRBJ2-5; the match to TRBD2 covers 7 bases. Germline V lookup: CDR1 MNHEY, CDR2 SVGEGT. V dropped 6 bases and J dropped 5; count of bases not matched to a gene: 6. The CDR3 loop spans 13 amino acids. CDR3: CASRAAGEETQYF. CDR3 nucleotide sequence: TGTGCCAGCAGGGCGGCGGGAGAGGAGACCCAGTACTTC.

For this clonotype: An end of the junction differs from the germline gene, which may be a read error. The rearrangement links TRBV6-2 or TRBV6-3 to TRBJ1-5; 7 bases fit TRBD1. Germline V gives CDR1 MNHEY, CDR2 SVGEGT. The CDR3 runs 16 residues. CDR3 region: CAGSYEGGNSGQPQHF. CDR3 nucleotides: TGTGCCGGCAGTTATGAAGGGGGCAATAGCGGACAGCCCCAGCATTTT.

The sample holds many counts of this clonotype. This chain joins TRBV7-9 and TRBJ2-1, with D perhaps matching TRBD2 (6 bases). The length of the CDR3 is 14 residues. Trimming cost V 5 bases and J 9 bases, with 17 bases left between them. Germline V CDR1 and CDR2: SEHNR, FQNEAQ (reference sequence). The DNA for the CDR3 is TGTGCCAGCAGCGCGCCTTATAGCGGCACTGAGCAGTTCTTC. This gives the protein CASSAPYSGTEQFF.

This clonotype came up a few times. V is TRBV5-6 and J is TRBJ1-1, with 7 positions matching TRBD1. The CDR3 is 16 residues long. V was pared by 0 bases and J by 3 bases, with 8 bases of the junction left unmatched. Germline CDR1 and CDR2: SGHDT and YYEEEE. This CDR3 reads CASSLANRGWHTEAFF. The CDR3 DNA is TGTGCCAGCAGCTTGGCTAACAGGGGTTGGCACACTGAAGCTTTCTTT.

In this sample, this clonotype turned up a few times. This sequence joins TRBV6-4 and TRBJ2-1; the match to TRBD2 covers 10 bases. The CDR3 is 15 amino acids. Germline values: CDR1 MRHNA, CDR2 SNTAGT. V lost 4 bases and J lost 7; bases outside the gene matches: 7. This CDR3 is CASSGPGLAWNEQFF. The CDR3 DNA sequence: TGTGCCAGCAGTGGCCCGGGACTAGCGTGGAATGAGCAGTTCTTC.

This clonotype occurred a few times. V and J are TRBV20-1 and TRBJ2-7; D is uncertain. The V gene's germline CDR1 is DFQATT and CDR2 SNEGSKA (reference sequence). The CDR3 runs 12 residues. V lost 1 base to trimming and J lost 1 base, with 5 bases between them. CDR3 nucleotide sequence: TGCAGTGCTAGAGGGAATTCCTACGAGCAGTACTTC. This codes for CSARGNSYEQYF.

This clonotype was observed a handful of times. V and J are TRBV19 and TRBJ2-2; 8 nucleotides agree with TRBD1. The J segment lost 3 bases and the V segment lost 0 bases, leaving 12 bases of the junction unmatched. The CDR3 extends over 19 amino acids. CDR1 LNHDA and CDR2 SQIVND come from the germline V gene (reference sequence). CDR3 region: CASSIEVGTGAFDTGELFF. The CDR3 DNA sequence: TGTGCCAGTAGTATAGAGGTGGGGACAGGTGCATTTGACACCGGGGAGCTGTTTTTT.

This clonotype was detected ten times or more. V usage is TRBV28 and J usage is TRBJ2-7, with unresolved D. The CDR3 contains 14 residues. Germline assignment: CDR1 MDHEN and CDR2 SYDVKM. The V end was cut by 7 bases, the J end by 0 bases, with 13 bases between. The CDR3 spells CASTPGLSSYEQYF. CDR3 nucleotide sequence: TGTGCCAGCACCCCCGGGCTGAGCTCCTACGAGCAGTACTTC. Based on the CDR3 plus reference TRBV28 and TRBJ2-7, the full variable domain is DVKVTQSSRYLVKRTGEKVFLECVQDMDHENMFWYRQDPGLGLRLIYFSYDVKMKEKGDIPEGYSVSREKKERFSLILESASTNQTSMYLCASTPGLSSYEQYFGPGTRLTVT.

A word on this clonotype: It may be a read error: a sequence one base away is much more abundant. This chain joins TRBV4-1 and TRBJ2-7; D is possibly TRBD1 (5 bases). This CDR3 has 15 amino acids. Germline loops: CDR1 MGHRA, CDR2 YSYEKL. For the CDR3, the DNA is TGCGCCAGCAGACAAGAGGATGGCAGGGCCTACGAGCAGTACTTC. Translation gives CASRQEDGRAYEQYF.